The 11 T cell receptor beta chains reported below all come from one sample, sequenced in a study of CD4 and CD8 cells across lung adenocarcinoma regions. MiXCR, applied by TCRdb to the PCR reads, yields one record per CDR3 protein. The sample lists fewer than 6,500 distinct CDR3 sequences; roughly 50% were seen once. Sequencing was carried out using CD4+ T cells from the center of a lung tumor. The receptor source for this set is a female donor with lung adenocarcinoma. The CD4 and CD8 labels of this study may be unreliable.

For the CDR3, the DNA is TGTGCCAGCAGCCAAGTTGGAGGATCCGACACTGAAGCTTTCTTT. Translated, it gives CASSQVGGSDTEAFF. The genes are TRBV3-1 and TRBJ1-1; D gene unclear. Germline V gene data show CDR1 as LGHDT and CDR2 as YNNKEL (reference sequence). This CDR3 is built from 15 residues. V was clipped by 1 base and J by 3 bases, with 12 bases between them.

With respect to this clonotype: At one of its ends the junction is not consistent with the germline gene, which may arise from a read error. The rearrangement links TRBV7-2 to TRBJ2-1; D possibly corresponds to TRBD2 (6 bases). Looked up from germline, CDR1 is SGHTA and CDR2 is FQGNSA. CDR3 length: 13 residues. The CDR3 loop reads CASSPVAGGELFF. The CDR3 nucleotides are TGTGCCAGCAGTCCAGTGGCTGGCGGGGAGCTGTTCTTT.

This sequence joins TRBV6-1 and TRBJ2-1; no definite D call. The germline V and J ends were trimmed by 8 bases and 4 bases, with 15 bases remaining between them. The V gene's germline CDR1 is MNHNS and CDR2 SASEGT. This CDR3 contains 14 residues. CDR3 sequence reads: CASALAPIYNEQFF. The DNA of the CDR3 is TGTGCCAGCGCCCTGGCCCCCATATACAATGAGCAGTTCTTC.

This chain connects TRBV19 to TRBJ2-7; 7 nucleotides match TRBD2. With V trimmed by 6 bases and J by 7 bases, 12 bases remained unmatched. The CDR3 has 14 amino acids. Per germline, CDR1 LNHDA and CDR2 SQIVND (reference sequence). CDR3 residues: CASSHRGLTNEQYF. The DNA for the CDR3 is TGTGCCAGTAGCCATCGGGGACTAACCAATGAGCAGTACTTC.

Remarks on this clonotype: At one end the junction does not follow the germline gene, possibly because of a read error. The chain employs TRBV10-1 and TRBJ2-5; D uncertain. The CDR3 length is 13 residues. Germline lookup yields CDR1 WNHNN and CDR2 SYGVQD (reference sequence). CDR3 protein: CAPELEGTETQYF. As DNA, the CDR3 is TGCGCCCCCGAGCTCGAAGGTACAGAGACGCAGTACTTT.

This chain joins TRBV7-2 and TRBJ2-3; 10 bases align to TRBD2. CDR3 length: 15 residues. V dropped 3 bases and J dropped 4; count of bases not matched to a gene: 4. CDR1 and CDR2 from the germline V gene are SGHTA and FQGNSA. CDR3 sequence: CASSFLAGDSDTQYF. The CDR3 DNA reads as TGTGCCAGCAGCTTCCTAGCGGGGGACTCAGATACGCAGTATTTT.

The V gene is TRBV28, the J gene TRBJ2-3; TRBD2 might be the D (6 bases). With 6 bases removed from V and 10 bases from J, the gap between germline ends came to 20 bases. Germline CDR1 is MDHEN and CDR2 is SYDVKM. The CDR3 has 14 residues. The CDR3 spells CASSLGTSWSSQYF. CDR3 DNA sequence: TGTGCCAGCAGCCTCGGGACTTCTTGGTCGTCGCAGTATTTT.

The genes are TRBV11-3 and TRBJ2-7; D is perhaps TRBD2 (5 bases). The CDR3 runs 14 residues. The V gene's germline CDR1 is SGHNT and CDR2 YENEEA. V lost 8 bases, J lost 2 bases, and 16 bases lay in between. This CDR3 is CASGFREFAYEQYF. CDR3 coding DNA: TGTGCCAGCGGTTTCCGGGAATTCGCCTACGAGCAGTACTTC. Together with reference TRBV11-3 and TRBJ2-7, the CDR3 gives the full variable domain: EAGVVQSPRYKIIEKKQPVAFWCNPISGHNTLYWYLQNLGQGPELLIRYENEEAVDDSQLPKDRFSAERLKGVDSTLKIQPAELGDSAVYLCASGFREFAYEQYFGPGTRLTVT.

The J gene is TRBJ2-2, the V gene TRBV6-5; 8 nucleotides agree with TRBD2. The V and J ends lost 0 bases and 6 bases, in that order; junction bases with no gene match: 12. The CDR3 is 18 amino acids. Germline-derived CDR1 and CDR2 are MNHEY and SVGAGI. The DNA for the CDR3 is TGTGCCAGCAGTTACTCGTTACCTTGGCGGGAGGTATCCGGGGAGCTGTTTTTT. It translates to CASSYSLPWREVSGELFF.

The V and J genes are TRBV27 and TRBJ2-1; D not resolved. V was shortened by 8 bases and J by 6 bases, with 23 bases between the two germline ends. Per germline, CDR1 MNHEY and CDR2 SMNVEV (reference sequence). This CDR3 is 16 amino acids long. The CDR3 DNA follows: TGTGCCAGCTGTACTTCTGGAGTAAGTTGGGCCAATGAGCAGTTCTTC. This codes for CASCTSGVSWANEQFF.

The table lists this clonotype with a few counts. The rearrangement links TRBV12-3 or TRBV12-4 to TRBJ2-1; possible D gene TRBD1, 5 bases. The ends were cut back, 5 bases at V and 10 bases at J, with 9 bases in the middle. The CDR3 spans 11 residues. For the CDR3, the DNA is TGTGCCAGCAGTGTGGCAGGGGAGCAGTTCTTC. Amino acid sequence: CASSVAGEQFF.